The clone carrying this T cell receptor beta chain was seen repeatedly, ten times or more. CDR1 and CDR2 from the germline V gene are SGDLS and YYNGEE. After removal of 4 bases from V and 3 bases from J, the junction contained 2 bases not matched to a gene. CDR3 length: 14 residues. The sample belongs to a study of molecular identifiers for immune sequencing clone quantification. TCRdb passed the PCR reads through MiXCR, listing each CDR3 protein once. The table lists hundreds of thousands of distinct CDR3 sequences, less than 30% of them singletons. The V and J genes are TRBV9 and TRBJ2-2, with TRBD2 matching over 8 bases. This TCR was recovered from a human donor in good health. Some libraries in this study had Jurkat cell RNA spiked in. The specimen was naive CD8+ T cells from blood, with Jurkat cell RNA spiked in. Regarding subset: FACS-sorted CD8+CD4-CCR7+CD45RA+ naive T cells. CDR3 in DNA: TGTGCCAGCAGCTTTAGCGGGGACACCGGGGAGCTGTTTTTT. The encoded protein is CASSFSGDTGELFF.